The 23 T cell receptor beta chains below were found in one sample sequenced in a study of cytomegalovirus exposure and HLA in healthy donors. Both 60 Vbeta primers and 13 Jbeta primers went into the PCR. Assay used: immunoSEQ multiplex PCR; TCRdb lists only in-frame clones, some missing. The sample yields 110,000 to 150,000 clones, about three quarters seen once. Material: PBMCs. Receptors were obtained from a man in his late teens or twenties in good health and CMV-seronegative.

This clone has a handful of counts. The genes are TRBV15 and TRBJ2-3, with 9 positions matching TRBD2. This CDR3 region has 16 residues. Germline V gene sequence: CDR1 LNHNV, CDR2 YYDKDF (reference sequence). Germline trimming cut 0 bases from V and 4 bases from J; bases unmatched to any gene: 5. CDR3: CATSRDRAGGPDTQYF. The CDR3 region has the DNA TGTGCCACCAGCAGAGATCGGGCGGGAGGGCCAGATACGCAGTATTTT.

The V gene is TRBV12-5, the J gene TRBJ2-6, with D perhaps TRBD2 (6 bases). This CDR3 has 15 amino acids. Trimming took 5 bases from V and 2 from J, leaving 10 bases between them. Looked up from germline, CDR1 is LGHNT and CDR2 is FRNRAP. The CDR3 coding sequence is TGTGCTAGTGGTACTTGGGGGGCTGGGGCCAACGTCCTGACTTTC. Residues: CASGTWGAGANVLTF.

This chain links TRBV6-1 with TRBJ1-4, with D possibly being TRBD1 (6 bases). Germline CDR1 MNHNS, CDR2 SASEGT. This CDR3 region has 14 residues. The germline V and J ends were trimmed by 5 bases and 2 bases, with 9 bases remaining between them. CDR3 bases: TGTGCCAGCAGTTGGACAGACACTAATGAAAAACTGTTTTTT. This encodes CASSWTDTNEKLFF.

The chain has TRBV30 and TRBJ2-3; 11 bases align to TRBD1. The germline V gene has CDR1 GTSNPN and CDR2 SVGIG (reference sequence). The CDR3 has 18 amino acids. Losses at the gene ends were 2 bases for V and 3 bases for J; bases not matched to a gene: 13. The CDR3 spells CAWSRGGTGGYATDTQYF. The CDR3 DNA reads as TGTGCCTGGAGTCGAGGAGGGACAGGGGGGTACGCGACAGATACGCAGTATTTT.

The table lists this clone with a few counts. This chain links TRBV19 with TRBJ1-5; TRBD1 matches 7 bases. The V segment lost 8 bases and the J segment 4 bases; nucleotides outside the gene matches: 5. From germline, CDR1 is LNHDA and CDR2 SQIVND (reference sequence). The CDR3 covers 13 residues. The CDR3 DNA reads TGTGCCAGTGGGGGACAGAAGAATCAGCCCCAGCATTTT. Translating it yields CASGGQKNQPQHF.

The sample holds one count of this clone. This chain uses TRBV18 with TRBJ1-5; tentatively, D is TRBD1 (5 bases). In germline, CDR1 is KGHSH, CDR2 LQKENI. The CDR3 extends over 14 amino acids. Trimming removed 4 bases at V and 9 bases at J, with 16 bases between. CDR3 coding DNA: TGTGCCAGCTCACGGGGGGTCGGTCACGGGCCCCAGCATTTT. Protein sequence: CASSRGVGHGPQHF.

There are a few counts of this clone. The chain employs TRBV28 and TRBJ1-3; no clear D gene. The CDR3 sequence is 16 residues long. V was trimmed by 6 bases and J by 0 bases, leaving 15 bases between them. Germline V lookup: CDR1 MDHEN, CDR2 SYDVKM. In nucleotides, the CDR3 is TGTGCCAGCAGGGTTGGAGGAGGTTTCTCTGGAAACACCATATATTTT. Translating it yields CASRVGGGFSGNTIYF.

The chain joins TRBV7-8 to TRBJ1-5, with 7 bases aligning to TRBD1. This CDR3 has 16 amino acids. The V gene end was trimmed by 5 bases and the J gene end by 7 bases; junction bases not matched to a gene: 14. CDR1 SGHVS and CDR2 FQNEAQ come from the germline V gene. Here the CDR3 reads CASSEGLQGLWQPQHF. CDR3 sequence (DNA): TGTGCCAGCAGCGAAGGATTACAGGGGCTATGGCAGCCCCAGCATTTT. Based on the CDR3 plus reference TRBV7-8 and TRBJ1-5, the full variable domain is GAGVSQSPRYKVAKRGQDVALRCDPISGHVSLFWYQQALGQGPEFLTYFQNEAQLDKSGLPSDRFFAERPEGSVSTLKIQRTQQEDSAVYLCASSEGLQGLWQPQHFGDGTRLSIL.

The chain recombines TRBV18 with TRBJ2-1; 7 bases are shared with TRBD2. The length of the CDR3 is 15 residues. Germline-derived CDR1 and CDR2 are KGHSH and LQKENI. V shed 4 bases and J 5 bases; nucleotides not matched to a gene: 8. The CDR3 reads CASSHQLGTNNEQFF. The CDR3 nucleotides are TGTGCCAGCTCACACCAGCTAGGGACTAACAATGAGCAGTTCTTC.

The J gene is TRBJ1-5, the V gene TRBV19, with TRBD1 matching 8 bases. Per the germline V gene, CDR1 is LNHDA and CDR2 is SQIVND (reference sequence). The V gene end was trimmed by 5 bases and the J gene end by 7 bases; junction bases not matched to a gene: 10. This CDR3 region has 15 residues. In DNA, the CDR3 is TGTGCCAGTAGTTTTATGACAGGGGTTTGGCAGCCCCAGCATTTT. It yields the protein CASSFMTGVWQPQHF.

This clone was seen a few times. Here the CDR3 reads CATRQGRETQYF. The CDR3 region has the DNA TGTGCCACGCGACAGGGAAGGGAGACCCAGTACTTC. The J gene is TRBJ2-5, the V gene TRBV6-1; the match to TRBD1 covers 7 bases. In germline, CDR1 is MNHNS, CDR2 SASEGT. V gave up 10 bases and J gave up 5 bases; unmatched junction bases: 7. The CDR3 is 12 amino acids.

There are a few counts of this clone. The J gene is TRBJ2-1, the V gene TRBV5-5, with D uncertain. Germline V gives CDR1 SGHKS, CDR2 YYEKEE (reference sequence). The CDR3 totals 11 residues. With 0 bases removed from V and 10 bases from J, the gap between germline ends came to 5 bases. The chain's CDR3 is CASSLGAEQFF. The DNA for the CDR3 is TGTGCCAGCAGCTTGGGGGCCGAGCAGTTCTTC.

Concerning this clone itself: A junction end diverges from the germline sequence, so it may reflect a read error. The genes are TRBV7-9 and TRBJ2-1, with 12 bases lining up with TRBD2. The CDR3 extends over 15 amino acids. Germline V gene data show CDR1 as SEHNR and CDR2 as FQNEAQ (reference sequence). Here the CDR3 reads CSSSLLAGGGNEQFF. The CDR3 region has the DNA TGTTCCAGCAGCTTACTAGCGGGGGGCGGAAATGAGCAGTTCTTC.

This chain joins TRBV30 and TRBJ1-2, with D perhaps matching TRBD1 (5 bases). The CDR3 loop spans 13 amino acids. V lost 1 base to trimming and J lost 6 bases, with 12 bases between them. The germline gives CDR1 GTSNPN, CDR2 SVGIG (reference sequence). The CDR3 nucleotides read TGTGCCTGGAGTGAAGGGCAGGGTCATGGCTACACCTTC. It codes for CAWSEGQGHGYTF.

The chain recombines TRBV11-3 with TRBJ1-1; D call uncertain. From germline, CDR1 is SGHNT and CDR2 YENEEA. V was cut by 5 bases and J by 2 bases, with 6 bases left in between. This CDR3 spans 12 amino acids. CDR3 in amino acids: CASSPFNTEAFF. The CDR3 DNA reads TGTGCCAGCAGCCCGTTTAACACTGAAGCTTTCTTT.

This clone was found a few times. The chain is built from TRBV5-6 and TRBJ1-5, with 9 positions matching TRBD1. CDR3 length equals 15 residues. With V trimmed by 3 bases and J by 6 bases, 7 bases remained unmatched. Germline V gene sequence: CDR1 SGHDT, CDR2 YYEEEE. CDR3 in amino acids: CASSYGTGLGQPQHF. The CDR3, as DNA: TGTGCCAGCAGCTATGGGACAGGGTTGGGTCAGCCCCAGCATTTT. Full variable domain (remainder filled in from reference TRBV5-6 and TRBJ1-5): DAGVTQSPTHLIKTRGQQVTLRCSPKSGHDTVSWYQQALGQGPQFIFQYYEEEERQRGNFPDRFSGHQFPNYSSELNVNALLLGDSALYLCASSYGTGLGQPQHFGDGTRLSIL.

A note on this clone: Other DNA sequences in this specimen translate into the identical CDR3. This sequence joins TRBV5-1 and TRBJ2-5; 7 bases fit TRBD1. The CDR3 covers 13 residues. Germline V CDR1 and CDR2: SGHRS, YFSETQ. Trimming removed 2 bases from V and 5 bases from J; junction bases left unmatched: 3. CDR3 in DNA: TGCGCCAGCAGCTTAGCAGGGGGTGAGACCCAGTACTTC. Its protein product is CASSLAGGETQYF.

This clone was picked up a small number of times. The J gene is TRBJ2-3, the V gene TRBV7-2, with 7 bases fitting TRBD2. With 3 bases clipped from V and 6 bases from J, the junction kept 6 bases outside the gene matches. CDR1 and CDR2 from the germline V gene are SGHTA and FQGNSA. The CDR3 spans 14 residues. The CDR3 protein is CASSFVSGTDTQYF. As DNA, the CDR3 is TGTGCCAGCAGCTTTGTCAGCGGGACCGATACGCAGTATTTT. The variable domain in full, with the rest retrieved from reference TRBV7-2 and TRBJ2-3, is GAGVSQSPSNKVTEKGKDVELRCDPISGHTALYWYRQSLGQGLEFLIYFQGNSAPDKSGLPSDRFSAERTGGSVSTLTIQRTQQEDSAVYLCASSFVSGTDTQYFGPGTRLTVL.

The chain recombines TRBV15 with TRBJ2-1, with a weak D call TRBD1 (6 bases). The length of the CDR3 is 16 residues. Trimming pared 4 bases from V and 4 bases from J, leaving 17 bases between. CDR1 and CDR2 (germline): LNHNV, YYDKDF (reference sequence). Here the CDR3 DNA reads TGTGCCACCAGCAATACGGGACACTCAGGGTACAATGAGCAGTTCTTC. This encodes CATSNTGHSGYNEQFF.

V is TRBV30 and J is TRBJ2-5, with D possibly being TRBD1 (5 bases). This CDR3 spans 13 amino acids. V was pared by 1 base and J by 11 bases, with 17 bases between. Germline CDR1 and CDR2: GTSNPN and SVGIG (reference sequence). The CDR3: CAWSAPSTEEQYF. The DNA for the CDR3 is TGTGCCTGGAGTGCCCCGTCGACAGAAGAGCAGTACTTC.

The rearrangement links TRBV7-9 to TRBJ2-2; 7 nucleotides agree with TRBD2. The CDR3 sequence is 18 residues long. V was clipped by 5 bases and J by 2 bases; unmatched bases: 14. Germline V CDR1 and CDR2: SEHNR, FQNEAQ (reference sequence). The CDR3 sequence: CASSPREGLVINTGELFF. The CDR3 DNA is TGTGCCAGCAGCCCGAGGGAGGGGTTGGTTATAAACACCGGGGAGCTGTTTTTT.

This rearrangement joins TRBV7-9 to TRBJ2-6, with a tentative D call TRBD1 (6 bases). V lost 2 bases to trimming and J lost 0 bases, with 17 bases between them. The CDR3 has 19 residues. Germline V CDR1 and CDR2: SEHNR, FQNEAQ (reference sequence). The CDR3 sequence is CASSLPPNRVSSGANVLTF. The CDR3 coding sequence is TGTGCCAGCAGCTTACCCCCCAACAGGGTAAGCTCTGGGGCCAACGTCCTGACTTTC.

The V call is TRBV5-1, the J call TRBJ1-1; D is unresolved. Per germline, CDR1 SGHRS and CDR2 YFSETQ. The CDR3 spans 14 residues. Trimming cost V 1 base and J 0 bases, with 7 bases left between them. CDR3 nucleotide sequence: TGCGCCAGCAGCTTGTACAGCATGAACACTGAAGCTTTCTTT. Translation: CASSLYSMNTEAFF. The full variable domain, rest sourced from reference TRBV5-1 and TRBJ1-1, is KAGVTQTPRYLIKTRGQQVTLSCSPISGHRSVSWYQQTPGQGLQFLFEYFSETQRNKGNFPGRFSGRQFSNSRSEMNVSTLELGDSALYLCASSLYSMNTEAFFGQGTRLTVV.